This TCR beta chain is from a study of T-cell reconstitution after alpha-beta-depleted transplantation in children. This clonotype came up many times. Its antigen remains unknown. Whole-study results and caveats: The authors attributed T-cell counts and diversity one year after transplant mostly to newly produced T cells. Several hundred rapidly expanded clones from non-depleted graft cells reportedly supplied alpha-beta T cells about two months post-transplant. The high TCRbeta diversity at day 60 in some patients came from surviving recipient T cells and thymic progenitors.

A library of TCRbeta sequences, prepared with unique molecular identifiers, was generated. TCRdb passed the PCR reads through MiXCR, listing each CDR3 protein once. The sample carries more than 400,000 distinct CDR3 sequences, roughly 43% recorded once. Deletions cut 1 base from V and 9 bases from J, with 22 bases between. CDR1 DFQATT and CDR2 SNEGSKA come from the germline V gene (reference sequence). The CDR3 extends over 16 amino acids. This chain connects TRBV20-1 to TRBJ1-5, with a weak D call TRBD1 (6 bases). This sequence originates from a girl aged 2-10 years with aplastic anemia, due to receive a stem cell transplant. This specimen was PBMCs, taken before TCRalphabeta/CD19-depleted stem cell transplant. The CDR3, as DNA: TGCAGTGCTAGAGCCCAGACAGGTGTGGGGGCCTGGCCCCAGCATTTT. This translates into CSARAQTGVGAWPQHF.